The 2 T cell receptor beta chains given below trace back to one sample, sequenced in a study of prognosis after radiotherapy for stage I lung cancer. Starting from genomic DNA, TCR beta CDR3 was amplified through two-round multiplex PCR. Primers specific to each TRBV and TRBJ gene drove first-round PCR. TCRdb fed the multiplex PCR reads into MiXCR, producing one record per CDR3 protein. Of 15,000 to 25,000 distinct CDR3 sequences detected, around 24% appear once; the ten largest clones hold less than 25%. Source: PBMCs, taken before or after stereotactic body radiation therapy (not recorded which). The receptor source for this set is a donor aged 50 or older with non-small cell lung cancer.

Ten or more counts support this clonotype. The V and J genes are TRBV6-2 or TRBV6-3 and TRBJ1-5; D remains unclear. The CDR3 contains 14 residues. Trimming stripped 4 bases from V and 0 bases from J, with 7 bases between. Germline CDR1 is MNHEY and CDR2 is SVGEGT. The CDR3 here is CASSWVFSNQPQHF. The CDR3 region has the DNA TGTGCCAGCAGTTGGGTATTTAGCAATCAGCCCCAGCATTTT.

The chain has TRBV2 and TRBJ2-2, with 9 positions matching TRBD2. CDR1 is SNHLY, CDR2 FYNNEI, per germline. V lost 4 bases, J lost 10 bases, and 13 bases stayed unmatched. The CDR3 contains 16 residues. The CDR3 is CASSAGAGGPTLELFF. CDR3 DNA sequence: TGTGCCAGCAGTGCCGGGGCGGGAGGGCCCACCTTGGAGCTGTTTTTT. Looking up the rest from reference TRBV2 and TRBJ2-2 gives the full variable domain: EPEVTQTPSHQVTQMGQEVILRCVPISNHLYFYWYRQILGQKVEFLVSFYNNEISEKSEIFDDQFSVERPDGSNFTLKIRSTKLEDSAMYFCASSAGAGGPTLELFFGEGSRLTVL.